This T cell receptor (beta chain) was sequenced in a study of patients and donors after allogeneic stem cell transplantation. TCRdb re-called the RT-PCR reads with MiXCR, one entry per CDR3 protein. This table holds about 89,000 distinct CDR3 sequences, under 50% found once. V was pared by 3 bases and J by 7 bases, with 18 bases between. The germline gives CDR1 MDHEN, CDR2 SYDVKM. The CDR3 is 15 amino acids. This clonotype turned up a few times. The sequenced material came from blood, either unsorted or a sorted T cell fraction (not recorded which). The chain has TRBV28 and TRBJ1-2; maybe TRBD1 (6 bases). The receptor comes from a human donor who was either an allogeneic HSCT recipient or a stem cell or donor lymphocyte infusion donor (not recorded which). It is not recorded whose cells these are; they may come from a transplant donor. The CDR3 region is CASSFSVRGLGGYTF. As DNA, the CDR3 is TGTGCCAGCAGTTTTTCGGTCAGGGGTCTAGGTGGCTACACCTTC.